A selection of T cell receptor beta chains follows, all from one sample in a study of human T cells and chemical hapten exposure. Using its own MiXCR run on the RACE reads, TCRdb lists one record per CDR3 protein. The table includes fewer than 200,000 distinct CDR3 sequences, around 24% detected once. The sample in question was whole blood, obtained in connection with sensitization to the hapten diphenylcyclopropenone (DPC). Every receptor here comes from a woman aged 50 to 60 with alopecia areata. Some clones in this sample may be carry-over from other donors' samples. Both conserved end residues are part of each CDR3. For some rows the clone size is stated as once, few or many, or as a class when expanded; others skip it.

clone_size v_call cdr3_aa
. TRBV7-9 CASSRAVGSLLYGYTF
. TRBV20-1 CSARDRWGGELFF
few TRBV3-1 CASTLGGRANEQFF
few TRBV19 CASSITTGELFF
. TRBV6-6 CASSYRGSSTDTQYF
few TRBV18 CASSPPSSDTQYF
few TRBV29-1 CSVETRREPTFLYQETQYF
. TRBV20-1 CSAAGLAGALGEQFF
. TRBV29-1 CSVGLTISGANVLTF
. TRBV20-1 CSAGPPVAGLSYNEQFF
few TRBV28 CASSLWPTDTQYF
. TRBV6-6 CASSYYHIQGPLGSTEAFF
. TRBV5-1 CASSLVTGTIGDTQYF
. TRBV15 CATSSWTSGRGGELFF
. TRBV12-3/TRBV12-4 CASSPWTRGLRYEQFF
few TRBV6-2/TRBV6-3 CASIAGPSGRTRGTGELFF
. TRBV24-1 CATSDPQRMNTEAFF
. TRBV6-6 CASSYRFAEKLFF
. TRBV12-3/TRBV12-4 CASSPQTDTDTQYF
. TRBV3-1 CASSQAGGELFF
. TRBV6-1 CASSEALQATGANVLTF
. TRBV12-3/TRBV12-4 CASSSTAQGSSPLHF
few TRBV20-1 CSALAGGPGNEQFF
. TRBV7-2 CASSLSSGSSYNEQFF
. TRBV7-9 CVSSSQLRAGGEETQYF
. TRBV20-1 CSARVEGYEQYF
. TRBV29-1 CSVRRGTDTQYF
few TRBV15 CATSSGDWKGARAFF
. TRBV5-5 CASSLEAFYNEQFF